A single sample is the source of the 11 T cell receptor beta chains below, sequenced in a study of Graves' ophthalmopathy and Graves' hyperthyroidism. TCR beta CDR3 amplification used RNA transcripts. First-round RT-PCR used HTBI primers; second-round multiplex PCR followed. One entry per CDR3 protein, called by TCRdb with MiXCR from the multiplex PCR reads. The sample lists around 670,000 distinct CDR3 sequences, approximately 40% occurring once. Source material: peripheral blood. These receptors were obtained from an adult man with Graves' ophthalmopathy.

This CDR3 reads CASSLSVGDSSYEQYF. The CDR3 bases are TGTGCCAGCAGTTTATCCGTTGGGGATAGCTCCTACGAGCAGTACTTC. The rearrangement joins TRBV28 to TRBJ2-5; no clear D. TRBJ2-7 matches the DNA end more closely, so the J call is doubtful. Germline lookup yields CDR1 MDHEN and CDR2 SYDVKM. The CDR3 is 16 residues long.

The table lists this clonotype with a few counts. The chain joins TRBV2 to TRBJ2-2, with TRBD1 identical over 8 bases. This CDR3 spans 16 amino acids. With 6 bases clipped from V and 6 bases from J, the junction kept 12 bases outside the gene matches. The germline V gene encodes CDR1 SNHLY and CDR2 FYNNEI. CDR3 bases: TGTGCCAGCAGCTTACGAACCGGGACAGGTCCCGGGGAGCTGTTTTTT. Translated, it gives CASSLRTGTGPGELFF.

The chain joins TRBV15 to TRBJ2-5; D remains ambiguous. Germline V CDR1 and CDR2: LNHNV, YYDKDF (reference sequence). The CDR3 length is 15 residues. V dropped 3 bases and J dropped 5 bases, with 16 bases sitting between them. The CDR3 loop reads CATSRATVGSETQYF. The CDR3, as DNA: TGTGCCACCAGCAGGGCAACAGTGGGGTCGGAGACCCAGTACTTC.

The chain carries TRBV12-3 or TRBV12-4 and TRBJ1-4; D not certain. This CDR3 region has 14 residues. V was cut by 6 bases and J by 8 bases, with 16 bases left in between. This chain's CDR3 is CASSRTEGVEKLFF. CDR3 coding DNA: TGTGCCAGCAGCCGGACGGAAGGAGTCGAAAAACTGTTTTTT.

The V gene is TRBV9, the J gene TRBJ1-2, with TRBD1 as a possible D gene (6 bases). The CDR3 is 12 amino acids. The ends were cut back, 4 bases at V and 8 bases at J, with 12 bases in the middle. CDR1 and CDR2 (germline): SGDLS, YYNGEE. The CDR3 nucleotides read TGTGCCAGCAGCTCCAGGGGTGAGGGCTACACCTTC. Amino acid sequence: CASSSRGEGYTF.

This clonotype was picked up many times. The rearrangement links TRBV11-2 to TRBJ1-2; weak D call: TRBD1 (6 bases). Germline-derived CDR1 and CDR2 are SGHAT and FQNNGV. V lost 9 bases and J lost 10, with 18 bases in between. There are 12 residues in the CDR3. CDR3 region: CASLSITGPYTF. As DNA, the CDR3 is TGTGCCAGTTTGTCTATAACAGGGCCCTACACCTTC. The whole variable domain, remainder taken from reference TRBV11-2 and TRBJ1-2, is EAGVAQSPRYKIIEKRQSVAFWCNPISGHATLYWYQQILGQGPKLLIQFQNNGVVDDSQLPKDRFSAERLKGVDSTLKIQPAKLEDSAVYLCASLSITGPYTFGSGTRLTVV.

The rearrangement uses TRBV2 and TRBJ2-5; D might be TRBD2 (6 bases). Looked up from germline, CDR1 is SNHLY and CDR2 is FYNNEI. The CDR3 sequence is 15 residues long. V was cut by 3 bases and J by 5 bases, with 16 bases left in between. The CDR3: CASSEGRGDYETQYF. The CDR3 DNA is TGTGCCAGCAGTGAGGGGCGGGGTGACTACGAGACCCAGTACTTC.

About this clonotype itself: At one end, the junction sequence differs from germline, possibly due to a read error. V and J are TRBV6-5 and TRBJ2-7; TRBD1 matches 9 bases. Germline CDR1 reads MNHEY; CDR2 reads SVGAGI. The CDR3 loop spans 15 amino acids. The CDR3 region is CANSYSTGGAGYLYF. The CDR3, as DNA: TGTGCCAACAGTTACTCGACAGGGGGAGCGGGATACCTGTACTTC.

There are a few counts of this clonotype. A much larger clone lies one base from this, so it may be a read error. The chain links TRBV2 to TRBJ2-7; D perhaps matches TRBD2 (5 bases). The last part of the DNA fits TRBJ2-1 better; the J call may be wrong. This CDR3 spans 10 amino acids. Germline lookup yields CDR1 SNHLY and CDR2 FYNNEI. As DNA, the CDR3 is TGTGCCAGCAGTGGGAGGGAGCAGTTCTTC. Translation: CASSGREQFF.

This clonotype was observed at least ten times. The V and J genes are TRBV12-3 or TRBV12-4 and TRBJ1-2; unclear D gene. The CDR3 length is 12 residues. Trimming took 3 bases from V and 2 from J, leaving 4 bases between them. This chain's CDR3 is CASSLRNYGYTF. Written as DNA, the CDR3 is TGTGCCAGCAGTTTGAGAAACTATGGCTACACCTTC.

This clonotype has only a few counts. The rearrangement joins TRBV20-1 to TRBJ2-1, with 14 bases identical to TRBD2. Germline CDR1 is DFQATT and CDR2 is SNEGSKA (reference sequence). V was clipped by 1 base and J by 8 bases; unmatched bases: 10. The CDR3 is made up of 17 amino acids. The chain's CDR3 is CSARAGLAGGGNDEQFF. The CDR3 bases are TGCAGTGCTAGAGCAGGACTAGCGGGAGGAGGAAACGATGAGCAGTTCTTC.